Given below is one T cell receptor beta chain in context. Genomic DNA, the template, was used for profiling of the TCR beta VDJ and CDR3. TCRdb reprocessed the reads with MiXCR, giving one entry per CDR3 protein. The repertoire includes roughly 160,000 distinct CDR3 sequences, 55% to 80% of them detected once, and about 48% sits in the top ten. Trimming removed 7 bases from V and 6 bases from J; junction bases left unmatched: 11. This CDR3 region has 14 residues. CDR1 and CDR2 (germline): WNHNN, SYGVQD (reference sequence). These data belong to a study of CD8+CD57+ T cells in acquired aplastic anemia. Looking at the study overall: On average, sorted CD4+ and CD8+ cells gave around 3 ug of DNA.

The rearrangement joins TRBV10-1 to TRBJ2-7; 8 nucleotides agree with TRBD1. The source of this sequence is a human donor in good health. Sequenced material: sorted CD4+, CD8+, or CD8+CD57+ T cells (not recorded which) from PBMCs. CDR3 sequence reads: CASILDRDPLEQYF. The CDR3 nucleotides are TGCGCCAGCATACTGGACAGGGATCCCCTCGAGCAGTACTTC.